This TCR beta chain was recorded in a study of regulatory dendritic cells for organ transplantation. Study observations and caveats: Naive T cells showed high diversity, memory cells less, memory CD8+ least. Resting memory CD8+ T cells held the most alloreactive clonotypes.

Note on this clone: Its antigen is not identified.

FACS sorted CD4+ or CD8+ T cells into CD45RA+ naive and CD45RO+ memory. V was trimmed by 5 bases and J by 8 bases, leaving 16 bases between them. Germline CDR1 is SGHTA and CDR2 is FQGTGA. This CDR3 comprises 14 residues. TCRdb keeps only in-frame clones here, not all; method: immunoSEQ multiplex PCR. The sample lists fewer than 40,000 clones, 80% to 95% seen once, with about 0.11% in the top ten. This TCR came from a human donor in good health. Source material: naive CD8+ T cells from blood. This sample's subset: CD45RA+ naive T cells. V and J are TRBV7-3 and TRBJ2-1; D could derive from TRBD1 or TRBD2 (5 bases each). The CDR3 DNA sequence: TGTGCCAGCAGCGGGCCGGGGCAGCCCCATGAGCAGTTCTTC. Its translation is CASSGPGQPHEQFF.